These 4 T cell receptor beta chains originate from one sample sequenced in a study of shared clonotypes between healthy human individuals. Sequencing used immunoSEQ multiplex PCR; TCRdb keeps in-frame clones, though not all of them. The data contain 2 million to 2.5 million clones, 90% to 95% of them singletons. Sequenced: naive CD4+ T cells from PBMCs. Specified subset: CD45RA+ positively selected. The receptors were sampled from a man between 18 and 35 years old in good health. Some clones in this sample may be carry-over from other donors' samples.

About this clone itself: This specimen includes other DNA sequences encoding the same CDR3. The J gene is TRBJ1-5, the V gene TRBV28; TRBD1 matches 7 bases. Per germline, CDR1 MDHEN and CDR2 SYDVKM. This CDR3 is built from 14 residues. V trimming: 6 bases; J trimming: 1 base; junction bases outside the gene matches: 3. As DNA, the CDR3 is TGTGCCAGCAGGTCAGGGGGAAGCAATCAGCCCCAGCATTTT. Translating gives CASRSGGSNQPQHF.

The chain employs TRBV27 and TRBJ1-1; tentative D call: TRBD1 (6 bases). The CDR3 is made up of 14 amino acids. Per the germline V gene, CDR1 is MNHEY and CDR2 is SMNVEV (reference sequence). The germline V and J ends were trimmed by 8 bases and 0 bases, with 13 bases remaining between them. The DNA for the CDR3 is TGTGCCAGCGGGTACTACAGGGTGAACACTGAAGCTTTCTTT. Protein: CASGYYRVNTEAFF.

In its sample, this clone was seen a few times. At the DNA level, this CDR3 is encoded by other sequences in the same sample as well. The V and J genes are TRBV5-1 and TRBJ1-1, with TRBD1 matching over 8 bases. The trim removed 5 bases at V and 4 bases at J, leaving 7 bases unmatched. This CDR3 is 14 amino acids long. The germline gives CDR1 SGHRS, CDR2 YFSETQ. The CDR3 protein is CASSLDRGGTEAFF. CDR3 sequence (DNA): TGCGCCAGCAGTCTAGACAGGGGAGGCACTGAAGCTTTCTTT.

The J gene is TRBJ1-2, the V gene TRBV7-8, with a weak D call TRBD1 (5 bases). From germline, CDR1 is SGHVS and CDR2 FQNEAQ. The CDR3 runs to 14 residues. V was pared by 1 base and J by 7 bases, with 13 bases between. CDR3 DNA sequence: TGTGCCAGCAGCTTAGGAGGGGTAGAGGGTGGCTACACCTTC. This codes for CASSLGGVEGGYTF.